Listed here are 18 T cell receptor beta chains from one sample, sequenced in a study of T cells after yellow fever vaccination. TCRdb reprocessed the 5' RACE reads with MiXCR, giving one entry per CDR3 protein. The sample has about 350,000 distinct CDR3 sequences, roughly 3.9% seen once; the top ten hold under 30%. The sequencing here drew on PBMCs, taken 5 days after the yellow fever booster vaccination. The source of these receptors is a man between 18 and 29 years old who received the YFV17D yellow fever vaccine.

Ten or more counts support this clonotype. The rearrangement links TRBV28 to TRBJ1-5; 7 positions agree with TRBD1. The length of the CDR3 is 14 residues. J was trimmed by 9 bases and V by 10 bases; bases with no gene match: 15. Per the germline V gene, CDR1 is MDHEN and CDR2 is SYDVKM. CDR3 sequence (DNA): TGTGCCATCATCACAGGGGCAGCCGGAGGGCCCCAGCATTTT. Protein product: CAIITGAAGGPQHF.

There are many counts of this clonotype. The J gene is TRBJ2-1, the V gene TRBV6-6; D is unclear. V was trimmed by 6 bases and J by 0 bases, leaving 9 bases between them. The germline V gene encodes CDR1 MNHNY and CDR2 SVGAGI (reference sequence). The CDR3 totals 14 residues. The CDR3 DNA follows: TGTGCCAGCAGCTCGGAGCCCTCCTACAATGAGCAGTTCTTC. Translating gives CASSSEPSYNEQFF.

There are a few counts of this clonotype. The chain is built from TRBV24-1 and TRBJ2-3; the match to TRBD1 covers 8 bases. Germline values: CDR1 KGHDR, CDR2 SFDVKD. The junction had 0 bases not matched to a gene; V was cut back by 2 bases and J by 0 bases. The CDR3 loop spans 15 amino acids. CDR3: CATSDWTGSTDTQYF. The CDR3 DNA is TGTGCCACCAGTGATTGGACAGGGAGCACAGATACGCAGTATTTT.

The chain has TRBV9 and TRBJ1-5; perhaps TRBD1 as D (5 bases). The CDR3 runs 15 residues. Germline CDR1 and CDR2: SGDLS and YYNGEE. V dropped 4 bases and J dropped 7 bases, with 18 bases sitting between them. CDR3 amino acids: CASSPSGDRGQPQHF. The CDR3 bases are TGTGCCAGCAGCCCCAGTGGGGACCGGGGGCAGCCCCAGCATTTT.

This clonotype has ten or more counts. The chain carries TRBV9 and TRBJ2-6, with D uncertain. V was clipped by 3 bases and J by 0 bases, with 13 bases between them. The CDR3 spans 17 residues. Germline loops: CDR1 SGDLS, CDR2 YYNGEE. The CDR3 is CASSAHLDRSGANVLTF. The CDR3 DNA is TGTGCCAGCAGCGCCCATTTGGACCGCTCTGGGGCCAACGTCCTGACTTTC. The full variable domain, in which reference TRBV9 and TRBJ2-6 provide the parts outside the CDR3, is DSGVTQTPKHLITATGQRVTLRCSPRSGDLSVYWYQQSLDQGLQFLIQYYNGEERAKGNILERFSAQQFPDLHSELNLSSLELGDSALYFCASSAHLDRSGANVLTFGAGSRLTVL.

This clonotype was picked up many times. This chain uses TRBV14 with TRBJ1-3; D might be TRBD1 (6 bases). The CDR3 has 14 residues. Germline assignment: CDR1 SGHDN and CDR2 FVKESK. V dropped 2 bases and J dropped 1 base, with 6 bases sitting between them. The CDR3 sequence: CASSQTGSGNTIYF. The CDR3 DNA reads as TGTGCCAGCAGCCAAACAGGGTCTGGAAACACCATATATTTT.

This clonotype showed up many times. J is TRBJ2-5 and V is TRBV30; a possible D gene is TRBD2 (5 bases). The CDR3 sequence is 13 residues long. CDR1 GTSNPN and CDR2 SVGIG come from the germline V gene (reference sequence). Trimming cost V 3 bases and J 1 base, with 9 bases left between them. CDR3 DNA sequence: TGTGCCTGGAGAGCGGCAGCCCAAGAGACCCAGTACTTC. It is translated as CAWRAAAQETQYF.

The chain combines TRBV30 with TRBJ1-1; D is ambiguous. This CDR3 spans 13 amino acids. V gave up 3 bases and J gave up 3 bases, with 11 bases separating them. Germline CDR1 is GTSNPN and CDR2 is SVGIG (reference sequence). The CDR3 protein is CAWSRQRDTEAFF. For the CDR3, the DNA is TGTGCCTGGAGCCGACAAAGGGACACTGAAGCTTTCTTT.

V gene TRBV6-6 combines with J gene TRBJ2-7; D uncertain. V lost 5 bases, J lost 6 bases, and 14 bases lay in between. The CDR3 runs to 13 residues. The germline V gene has CDR1 MNHNY and CDR2 SVGAGI (reference sequence). The CDR3 here is CASSGPTGGEQYV. The CDR3, as DNA: TGTGCCAGCAGTGGCCCAACGGGTGGCGAGCAGTACGTC.

This chain links TRBV5-1 with TRBJ2-3, with no clear D. The germline V gene encodes CDR1 SGHRS and CDR2 YFSETQ. V lost 5 bases, J lost 5 bases, and 15 bases lay in between. CDR3 length: 14 amino acids. As DNA, the CDR3 is TGCGCCAGCAGATCTGAAACCGGCGGAGATACGCAGTATTTT. As protein: CASRSETGGDTQYF.

V is TRBV12-3 or TRBV12-4 and J is TRBJ2-2; D ambiguous. The CDR3 is 13 residues long. The V gene lost 5 bases and the J gene lost 2 bases, with 6 bases spanning the gap. CDR3 region: CASSIGNTGELFF. The CDR3 bases are TGTGCCAGCAGTATCGGAAACACCGGGGAGCTGTTTTTT.

This clonotype turned up a few times. This sequence joins TRBV7-3 and TRBJ2-7, with D perhaps TRBD1 or TRBD2 (5 bases each). Germline CDR1 reads SGHTA; CDR2 reads FQGTGA. The CDR3 is 15 amino acids. V shed 0 bases and J shed 6 bases, with 15 bases lying between them. The CDR3 spells CASSLTRAGAVEQYF. The CDR3 DNA is TGTGCCAGCAGCTTAACGAGGGCTGGGGCGGTCGAGCAGTACTTC.

This clonotype was seen at least ten times. The rearrangement uses TRBV20-1 and TRBJ2-7, with 12 positions matching TRBD2. From germline, CDR1 is DFQATT and CDR2 SNEGSKA (reference sequence). V was pared by 7 bases and J by 3 bases, with 7 bases of the junction left unmatched. This CDR3 contains 14 residues. CDR3 sequence reads: CSGRSGLAGYEQYV. The CDR3 DNA follows: TGCAGTGGAAGATCGGGACTAGCGGGCTACGAGCAGTACGTC.

This clonotype was counted only a few times. The J gene is TRBJ1-3, the V gene TRBV7-8; D not resolved. Looked up from germline, CDR1 is SGHVS and CDR2 is FQNEAQ. V was cut by 5 bases and J by 0 bases, with 11 bases left in between. There are 15 residues in the CDR3. The CDR3 loop is CASSAGSLSGNTIYF. The CDR3 DNA sequence: TGTGCCAGCAGCGCGGGTTCCCTCTCTGGAAACACCATATATTTT.

The rearrangement uses TRBV6-5 and TRBJ1-5, with D possibly TRBD1 on 5 matching bases. V shed 2 bases and J shed 6 bases, with 8 bases lying between them. The germline V gene encodes CDR1 MNHEY and CDR2 SVGAGI. CDR3 length equals 13 residues. CDR3 sequence reads: CASSYGGGQPQHF. As DNA, the CDR3 is TGTGCCAGCAGTTACGGGGGTGGTCAGCCCCAGCATTTT.

This clonotype was seen many times. The gene calls are TRBV5-1 and TRBJ2-7; D possibly matches TRBD1 or TRBD2 (6 bases each). Trimming removed 5 bases from V and 6 bases from J, with 15 bases in between. This CDR3 is 13 amino acids long. Germline assignment: CDR1 SGHRS and CDR2 YFSETQ. The CDR3 spells CASRPSDRLEQYF. CDR3 nucleotide sequence: TGCGCCAGCAGACCTAGCGACAGGCTCGAGCAGTACTTC.

This clonotype was found many times. The rearrangement joins TRBV7-9 to TRBJ2-7; a possible D gene is TRBD1 (5 bases). V was shortened by 0 bases and J by 6 bases, with 12 bases between the two germline ends. The CDR3 extends over 14 amino acids. Per the germline V gene, CDR1 is SEHNR and CDR2 is FQNEAQ (reference sequence). The CDR3 loop reads CASSLAGPTLEQYV. In DNA form, the CDR3 reads TGTGCCAGCAGCTTAGCGGGGCCTACCCTCGAGCAGTACGTC.

The chain employs TRBV5-1 and TRBJ1-2, with TRBD1 identical over 9 bases. CDR1 and CDR2 from the germline V gene are SGHRS and YFSETQ. The CDR3 totals 16 residues. V shed 4 bases, J shed 7 bases, and the junction held 14 bases outside the gene matches. CDR3 loop: CASSPNPGQGLTGYTF. In DNA, the CDR3 is TGCGCCAGCAGCCCTAACCCGGGACAGGGATTGACTGGCTACACCTTC.